A single sample is the source of the 2 T cell receptor beta chains below, sequenced in a study of technical replicates of blood from a few donors. The data were produced by immunoSEQ multiplex PCR, yet TCRdb's version contains in-frame clones alone and is incomplete. The data show tens of thousands of clones, approximately 94% seen once. The sample taken for sequencing was T cells isolated from PBMCs. These receptor sequences come from a human donor in good health.

The chain uses TRBV4-1 and TRBJ1-5, with D possibly being TRBD1 (5 bases). The CDR3 has 14 residues. In germline, CDR1 is MGHRA, CDR2 YSYEKL. Between the trimmed V and J ends, which lost 0 bases and 8 bases, there was a span of 11 bases. The CDR3 DNA is TGCGCCAGCAGCCAAGAGGGGCTATTGGAGCCCCAGCATTTT. Amino acid sequence: CASSQEGLLEPQHF.

The genes are TRBV7-2 and TRBJ2-7, with D possibly being TRBD1 (6 bases). This CDR3 spans 11 amino acids. V lost 1 base and J 10 bases, leaving 8 bases between the germline ends. CDR1 is SGHTA, CDR2 FQGNSA, per germline. As DNA, the CDR3 is TGTGCCAGCAGCTTAGTTGGGGGCCAGTACTTC. Its translation is CASSLVGGQYF. The whole variable domain, filled in from reference TRBV7-2 and TRBJ2-7, reads GAGVSQSPSNKVTEKGKDVELRCDPISGHTALYWYRQSLGQGLEFLIYFQGNSAPDKSGLPSDRFSAERTGGSVSTLTIQRTQQEDSAVYLCASSLVGGQYFGPGTRLTVT.